This is a list of T cell receptor beta chains from one sample in a study of cytomegalovirus exposure and HLA in healthy donors. Clones were sequenced by immunoSEQ multiplex PCR, and TCRdb holds only the in-frame ones, with some missing. The profile shows 85,000 to 110,000 clones, roughly 80% of them singletons. Material: PBMCs. These receptors were taken from a man in his forties or fifties in good health and CMV-seropositive. Each CDR3 is given with its conserved first and last residue. Fields, in order: J gene, clone size, V gene, D gene, CDR3 protein, CDR3 DNA. A D gene is named only where the DNA matches it firmly. Part of the rows lack a size; the others show once, few, many or a class for expanded clones.

j_gene: TRBJ1-2; abundance: .; v_gene: TRBV11-2; d_gene: TRBD1; CDR3aa: CASTGQGYRYGYTF; CDR3nt: TGTGCCAGCACCGGACAGGGTTATCGGTATGGCTACACCTTC
j_gene: TRBJ2-2; abundance: .; v_gene: TRBV7-2; d_gene: TRBD1; CDR3aa: CASSLRSRGPDTGELFF; CDR3nt: TGTGCCAGCAGCTTAAGGTCAAGGGGGCCTGACACCGGGGAGCTGTTTTTT
j_gene: TRBJ2-7; abundance: few; v_gene: TRBV28; d_gene: .; CDR3aa: CASSFSGGSYEQYF; CDR3nt: TGTGCCAGCAGTTTCTCAGGGGGGTCCTACGAGCAGTACTTC
j_gene: TRBJ2-3; abundance: .; v_gene: TRBV2; d_gene: TRBD2; CDR3aa: CASSEAPSGREVDTQYF; CDR3nt: TGTGCCAGCAGTGAGGCCCCTAGCGGGAGGGAGGTGGATACGCAGTATTTT
j_gene: TRBJ2-4; abundance: .; v_gene: TRBV2; d_gene: .; CDR3aa: CASSADWRSIQYF; CDR3nt: TGTGCCAGCAGTGCGGATTGGAGGAGCATTCAGTACTTC
j_gene: TRBJ2-5; abundance: .; v_gene: TRBV29-1; d_gene: TRBD2; CDR3aa: CSVEDPYKREYQETQYF; CDR3nt: TGCAGCGTTGAAGATCCCTATAAGCGGGAGTATCAAGAGACCCAGTACTTC
j_gene: TRBJ2-7; abundance: .; v_gene: TRBV5-1; d_gene: .; CDR3aa: CASSLDNSYEQYF; CDR3nt: TGCGCCAGCAGCTTGGACAACTCCTACGAGCAGTACTTC
j_gene: TRBJ2-6; abundance: .; v_gene: TRBV19; d_gene: .; CDR3aa: CASSIWIRASGANVLTF; CDR3nt: TGTGCCAGTAGCATATGGATCAGGGCATCTGGGGCCAACGTCCTGACTTTC
j_gene: TRBJ1-6; abundance: .; v_gene: TRBV7-3; d_gene: .; CDR3aa: CASSLGLQPTPNSPLHF; CDR3nt: TGTGCCAGCAGCTTAGGGTTACAGCCGACCCCTAATTCACCCCTCCACTTT
j_gene: TRBJ2-1; abundance: .; v_gene: TRBV5-6; d_gene: TRBD1; CDR3aa: CASSPSGQGWNEQFF; CDR3nt: TGTGCCAGCAGCCCTTCGGGACAGGGGTGGAATGAGCAGTTCTTC
j_gene: TRBJ2-7; abundance: .; v_gene: TRBV9; d_gene: TRBD1; CDR3aa: CASSVRDRESYEQYF; CDR3nt: TGTGCCAGCAGCGTAAGGGACAGGGAATCCTACGAGCAGTACTTC
j_gene: TRBJ1-1; abundance: .; v_gene: TRBV2; d_gene: .; CDR3aa: CASSAQAANTEAFF; CDR3nt: TGTGCCAGCAGTGCACAGGCGGCTAACACTGAAGCTTTCTTT
j_gene: TRBJ2-3; abundance: .; v_gene: TRBV15; d_gene: TRBD2; CDR3aa: CATSRDKRLARAQDTQYF; CDR3nt: TGTGCCACCAGCAGAGACAAAAGACTAGCGAGAGCCCAGGATACGCAGTATTTT
j_gene: TRBJ2-7; abundance: .; v_gene: TRBV5-1; d_gene: TRBD2; CDR3aa: CASSMSGVSYEQYF; CDR3nt: TGCGCCAGCAGCATGAGCGGGGTCTCCTACGAGCAGTACTTC
j_gene: TRBJ2-7; abundance: .; v_gene: TRBV11-3; d_gene: TRBD2; CDR3aa: CASSFQREGRWEQYF; CDR3nt: TGTGCCAGCAGCTTCCAGCGGGAGGGCCGGTGGGAGCAGTACTTC
j_gene: TRBJ1-1; abundance: .; v_gene: TRBV9; d_gene: TRBD1; CDR3aa: CASSPRGTGGYTEAFF; CDR3nt: TGTGCCAGCAGCCCTCGGGGAACAGGGGGCTACACTGAAGCTTTCTTT
j_gene: TRBJ2-1; abundance: .; v_gene: TRBV27; d_gene: .; CDR3aa: CASSRLGGDEQFF; CDR3nt: TGTGCCAGCAGTCGACTAGGTGGGGATGAGCAGTTCTTC
j_gene: TRBJ2-3; abundance: .; v_gene: TRBV6-5; d_gene: TRBD2; CDR3aa: CASSLLAGKTDTQYF; CDR3nt: TGTGCCAGCAGCCTCCTAGCGGGAAAGACAGATACGCAGTATTTT
j_gene: TRBJ2-3; abundance: once; v_gene: TRBV6-1; d_gene: TRBD2; CDR3aa: CASIPQRDSTDTQYF; CDR3nt: TGTGCCAGCATCCCCCAGCGGGACAGCACAGATACGCAGTATTTT
j_gene: TRBJ2-1; abundance: .; v_gene: TRBV6-1; d_gene: .; CDR3aa: CASSQQVGNEQFF; CDR3nt: TGTGCCAGCAGCCAGCAGGTGGGCAATGAGCAGTTCTTC